The following is a T cell receptor beta chain sequence with its context. In its sample, this clonotype was seen a few times. The antigen it binds to is not known. Per-nucleotide qualities are absent, and no much larger clonotype sits a single base away. Reads for this sample came from an Illumina HiSeq 1500. TCRdb reran the public reads through fastp at Q25 and MiXCR, keeping productive beta chains. When rows share a CDR3 protein, they turn into one entry using the most common DNA and genes. The sample table shows about 740,000 distinct CDR3 sequences, and about a third are seen once. 2.5% to 3% of the sample is taken by the ten largest. The sample belongs to a study of T cell repertoires in cytomegalovirus infection (dated by TCRdb to about 2019). In terms of the full investigation: Donor HLA type was relevant to the analysis, as public TCR beta signatures indicated carriage of CMV infection together with the matching HLA type. The research as a whole found: The ex vivo response was dominated by HLA-C-restricted CMV-specific TCR beta clonotypes, which also provided the single most frequent clonotype in two of eight donors. Carriers of CMV infection plus the relevant HLA type were discriminated by the cumulative frequency of public TCR beta family members in the study cohort and in an independent roughly 350-donor cohort.

Between the V and J ends, shortened by 3 bases and 0 bases respectively, the junction contains 6 bases. Reading from cysteine to phenylalanine, the CDR3 counts 14 amino acids. Kept here is only the CDR3 DNA, which spans 42 bases and is read in frame from base 1. CDR1 and CDR2 were assigned from the germline V gene as SGHVS and FQNEAQ. The sequence was collected from a human donor in good health (CMV status not recorded). Some clones in this sample may be carry-over from other donors' samples. Sequencing was carried out using PBMCs. Recombination connected TRBV7-8 to TRBJ1-5; the D gene cannot be resolved reliably. The DNA is TGTGCCAGCAGCTTTTGGCTTAGCAATCAGCCCCAGCATTTT. Translated, it reads CASSFWLSNQPQHF.